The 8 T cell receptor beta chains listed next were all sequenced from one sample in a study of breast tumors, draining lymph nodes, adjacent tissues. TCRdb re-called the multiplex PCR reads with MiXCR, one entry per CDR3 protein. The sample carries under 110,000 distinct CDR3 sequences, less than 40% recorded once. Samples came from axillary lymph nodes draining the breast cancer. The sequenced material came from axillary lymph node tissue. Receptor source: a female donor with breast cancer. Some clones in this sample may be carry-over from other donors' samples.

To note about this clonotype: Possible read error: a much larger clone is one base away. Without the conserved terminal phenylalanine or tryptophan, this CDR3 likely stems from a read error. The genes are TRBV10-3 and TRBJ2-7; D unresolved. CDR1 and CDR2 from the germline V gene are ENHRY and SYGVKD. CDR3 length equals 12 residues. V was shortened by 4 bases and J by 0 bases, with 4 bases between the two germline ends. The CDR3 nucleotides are TGTGCCATCAGTGCCACCTCCTACGAGCAGTACTCC. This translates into CAISATSYEQYS.

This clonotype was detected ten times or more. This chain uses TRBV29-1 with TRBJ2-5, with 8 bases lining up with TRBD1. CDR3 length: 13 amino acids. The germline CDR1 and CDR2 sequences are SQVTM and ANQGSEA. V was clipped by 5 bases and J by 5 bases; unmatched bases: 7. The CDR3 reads CSVQRTGSETQYF. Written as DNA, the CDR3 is TGCAGCGTTCAAAGGACAGGGTCGGAGACCCAGTACTTC.

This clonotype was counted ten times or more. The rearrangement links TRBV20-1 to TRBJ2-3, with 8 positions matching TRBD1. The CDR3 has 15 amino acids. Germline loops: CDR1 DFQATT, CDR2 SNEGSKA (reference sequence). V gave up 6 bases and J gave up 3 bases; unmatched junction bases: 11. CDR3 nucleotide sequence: TGCAGTGCCCCACCGGACAGGGCGATTACAGATACGCAGTATTTT. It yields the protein CSAPPDRAITDTQYF.

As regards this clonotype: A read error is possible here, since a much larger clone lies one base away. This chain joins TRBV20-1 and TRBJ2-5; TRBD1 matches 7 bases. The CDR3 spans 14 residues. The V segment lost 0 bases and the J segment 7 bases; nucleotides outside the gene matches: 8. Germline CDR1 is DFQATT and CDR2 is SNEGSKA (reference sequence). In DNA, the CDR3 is TGCAGTGCTAGAGATCTAGGGGGCGGTGCGACCCAGTACTTC. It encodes CSARDLGGGATQYF.

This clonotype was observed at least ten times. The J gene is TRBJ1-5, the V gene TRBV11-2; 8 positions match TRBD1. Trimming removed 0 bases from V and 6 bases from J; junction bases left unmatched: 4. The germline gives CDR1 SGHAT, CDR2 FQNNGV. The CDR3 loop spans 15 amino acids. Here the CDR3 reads CASSLETTGGQPQHF. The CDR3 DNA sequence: TGTGCCAGCAGCTTAGAGACTACAGGGGGTCAGCCCCAGCATTTT.

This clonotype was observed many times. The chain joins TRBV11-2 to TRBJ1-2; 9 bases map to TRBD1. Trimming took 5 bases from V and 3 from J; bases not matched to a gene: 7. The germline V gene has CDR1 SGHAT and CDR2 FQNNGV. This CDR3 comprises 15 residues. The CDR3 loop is CASSLTRQGDYGYTF. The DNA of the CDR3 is TGTGCCAGCAGCCTAACCAGACAGGGGGACTATGGCTACACCTTC.

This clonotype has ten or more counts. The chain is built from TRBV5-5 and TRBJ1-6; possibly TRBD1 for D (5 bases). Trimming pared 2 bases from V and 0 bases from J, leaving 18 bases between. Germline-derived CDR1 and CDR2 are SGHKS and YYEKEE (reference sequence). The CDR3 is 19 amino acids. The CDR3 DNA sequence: TGTGCCAGCAGCTTAGAATCCTTGAGGGGATTCTCCTATAATTCACCCCTCCACTTT. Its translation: CASSLESLRGFSYNSPLHF.

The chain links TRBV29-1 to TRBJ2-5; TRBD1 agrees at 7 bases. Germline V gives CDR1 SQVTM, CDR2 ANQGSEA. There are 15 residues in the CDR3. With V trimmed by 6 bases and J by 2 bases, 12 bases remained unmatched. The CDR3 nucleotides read TGCAGCGTAGGCTACAGGGGCACGGGGCAAGAGACCCAGTACTTC. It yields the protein CSVGYRGTGQETQYF.